This T cell receptor (beta chain) was captured in a study of regulatory T cells in long-lasting Graves disease. Broader study findings: Patients whose Graves' disease persisted exhibited lower TCR diversity than those newly diagnosed. Between persistent patients, a few thousand public clonotypes were shared, exceeding the roughly 1,000 shared between new patients. Accuracy was perhaps lowered by the small sample size.

In its sample, this clonotype was seen a few times. Antigen unknown. Time point specified: persistent/refractory GD, antithyroid drugs over 5 years with positive TRAb. RNA extracted from PBMCs served as the sequencing template. Recruitment took place at an endocrinology department in Xi'an, China. The CDR3 is 15 amino acids. From germline, CDR1 is SEHNR and CDR2 FQNEAQ (reference sequence). Trimming removed 1 base from V and 5 bases from J, with 15 bases in between. Arm-PCR of CDR3 regions and iRepertoire HTBI primers were the basis on which TCR beta libraries were built. TCRdb re-called the multiplex PCR reads through MiXCR, storing one row per CDR3 protein. Of 300,000 to 350,000 distinct CDR3 sequences listed, 15% to 20% are singletons.

The receptor's source is a female donor with Graves disease. The chain is built from TRBV7-9 and TRBJ2-7; D remains unclear. Sequenced material: peripheral blood mononuclear cells (PBMCs), taken when the disease was refractory, from a patient treated with antithyroid drugs. The CDR3 DNA follows: TGTGCCAGCAGCTTAGGACCGGGTCTGGCCCACGAGCAGTACTTC. Its protein product is CASSLGPGLAHEQYF. Supplemented by reference TRBV7-9 and TRBJ2-7, the full variable domain reads DTGVSQNPRHKITKRGQNVTFRCDPISEHNRLYWYRQTLGQGPEFLTYFQNEAQLEKSRLLSDRFSAERPKGSFSTLEIQRTEQGDSAMYLCASSLGPGLAHEQYFGPGTRLTVT.